The 30 T cell receptor beta chains in this list originate from one sample, sequenced in a study of CD8+CD57+ T cells in acquired aplastic anemia. All sequencing subjects had displayed CD8+CD57+ cell expansion on flow cytometry. According to the study, genomic DNA was the template for TCR beta VDJ and CDR3 profiling. Using its own MiXCR run on the reads, TCRdb lists one record per CDR3 protein. This sample has roughly 150,000 distinct CDR3 sequences, with 40% to 55% found just once. The material sequenced was sorted CD4+, CD8+, or CD8+CD57+ T cells (not recorded which) from PBMCs. The source of these receptors is a human donor with aplastic anemia.

This clonotype appeared a few times. The chain employs TRBV25-1 and TRBJ1-1; D not resolved. CDR1 and CDR2 from the germline V gene are MGHDK and SYGVNS. The CDR3 loop spans 13 amino acids. V lost 1 base and J lost 5, with 8 bases in between. CDR3 protein: CASSESRSTEAFF. The CDR3 bases are TGTGCCAGCAGTGAATCGCGGAGTACTGAAGCTTTCTTT.

In its sample, this clonotype was seen a few times. The V and J genes are TRBV30 and TRBJ1-1; 8 nucleotides line up with TRBD1. Unmatched junction bases numbered 16, after V lost 8 bases and J lost 11 bases. The CDR3 extends over 13 amino acids. From germline, CDR1 is GTSNPN and CDR2 SVGIG (reference sequence). The CDR3 DNA follows: TGTGCCGGAGGGAGGGACAGGCCCCGAGCGGCTTTCTTT. Protein: CAGGRDRPRAAFF.

This clonotype was observed a few times. This sequence joins TRBV13 and TRBJ1-6, with TRBD1 identical over 10 bases. The germline gives CDR1 PRHDT, CDR2 FYEKMQ (reference sequence). V shed 5 bases, J shed 0 bases, and the junction held 13 bases outside the gene matches. The CDR3 has 20 amino acids. The CDR3 protein is CASSHSSGQGSSSYNSPLHF. The CDR3 coding sequence is TGTGCCAGCAGCCACTCCTCGGGACAGGGGTCGAGCTCCTATAATTCACCCCTCCACTTT.

This clonotype has a handful of counts. The V and J genes are TRBV2 and TRBJ1-2; the D is unclear. Trimming left V 8 bases short and J 0 bases short, with 16 bases between. CDR1 SNHLY and CDR2 FYNNEI come from the germline V gene. This CDR3 region has 15 residues. CDR3 in amino acids: CASVDFVGANYGYTF. The CDR3 DNA sequence: TGTGCCAGCGTAGACTTTGTCGGGGCTAACTATGGCTACACCTTC.

This clonotype was found once. V gene TRBV15 combines with J gene TRBJ1-3; D unresolved. This CDR3 spans 15 amino acids. Between the trimmed V and J ends, which lost 6 bases and 3 bases, there was a span of 15 bases. Looked up from germline, CDR1 is LNHNV and CDR2 is YYDKDF (reference sequence). Written as DNA, the CDR3 is TGTGCCACCAGTAAACCGGGGTATGGTGGAAACACCATATATTTT. Translation: CATSKPGYGGNTIYF.

This clonotype showed up many times. CDR3: CASSDPMGTNGMQYF. CDR3 sequence (DNA): TGCGCCAGCAGCGATCCGATGGGGACCAACGGGATGCAGTATTTT. The chain uses TRBV5-1 and TRBJ2-3; D tentatively fits TRBD1 or TRBD2 (5 bases each). Trimming shortened V by 4 bases and J by 11 bases, and 23 bases separated the two germline ends. CDR1 and CDR2 (germline): SGHRS, YFSETQ. The CDR3 is 15 amino acids.

This clonotype was counted at least ten times. The CDR3 DNA follows: TGTGCCAGCAGCGCCGCGGGAGTGAGTCGAGAGACCCAGTACTTC. Its translation is CASSAAGVSRETQYF. V and J are TRBV9 and TRBJ2-5; 7 bases line up with TRBD2. CDR3 size: 15 residues. V lost 3 bases and J lost 4; bases outside the gene matches: 9. Per the germline V gene, CDR1 is SGDLS and CDR2 is YYNGEE.

This clonotype has a count of ten or more. The V gene is TRBV4-2, the J gene TRBJ2-1; D is unresolved. CDR3 length: 14 amino acids. The germline CDR1 and CDR2 sequences are LGHNA and YNFKEQ. Trimming took 0 bases from V and 4 from J, leaving 7 bases between them. The DNA for the CDR3 is TGTGCCAGCAGCCAAGATACACAGTACAATGAGCAGTTCTTC. As protein: CASSQDTQYNEQFF.

This clonotype was found many times. This chain links TRBV5-1 with TRBJ2-3; 7 positions agree with TRBD2. Per germline, CDR1 SGHRS and CDR2 YFSETQ. The CDR3 contains 15 residues. J gave up 1 base and V 0 bases, and 2 bases lay outside the gene matches. DNA for the CDR3: TGCGCCAGCAGCTTGGCCGCGGGGGGCACAGATACGCAGTATTTT. This codes for CASSLAAGGTDTQYF. Full variable domain (outside the CDR3, taken from reference TRBV5-1 and TRBJ2-3): KAGVTQTPRYLIKTRGQQVTLSCSPISGHRSVSWYQQTPGQGLQFLFEYFSETQRNKGNFPGRFSGRQFSNSRSEMNVSTLELGDSALYLCASSLAAGGTDTQYFGPGTRLTVL.

This clonotype was recorded many times. The chain uses TRBV7-2 and TRBJ2-6, with D uncertain. The CDR3 length is 15 residues. V was cut by 6 bases and J by 0 bases, with 9 bases left in between. The germline gives CDR1 SGHTA, CDR2 FQGNSA. DNA of the CDR3: TGTGCCAGCAGACTACAAAGCTCTGGGGCCAACGTCCTGACTTTC. Translated, it gives CASRLQSSGANVLTF.

A few counts support this clonotype. The V gene is TRBV18, the J gene TRBJ2-3; possible D gene TRBD2, 5 bases. The CDR3 totals 14 residues. V was pared by 5 bases and J by 1 base, with 10 bases between. The germline gives CDR1 KGHSH, CDR2 LQKENI. CDR3 coding DNA: TGTGCCAGCTCATCCTCGGAGGGCACAGATACGCAGTATTTT. This translates into CASSSSEGTDTQYF.

This clonotype was detected many times. The rearrangement links TRBV5-5 to TRBJ1-4; the match to TRBD1 covers 7 bases. V gave up 3 bases and J gave up 8 bases; unmatched junction bases: 7. Germline loops: CDR1 SGHKS, CDR2 YYEKEE (reference sequence). The CDR3 has 14 residues. CDR3 DNA: TGTGCCAGCAGCTATGAGGGGGCTAGAGAAAAACTGTTTTTT. Translation gives CASSYEGAREKLFF.

The rearrangement joins TRBV24-1 to TRBJ2-3; TRBD1 agrees at 8 bases. This CDR3 has 17 residues. Per germline, CDR1 KGHDR and CDR2 SFDVKD. Trimming cost V 3 bases and J 0 bases; bases outside gene matches: 7. The CDR3 DNA reads TGTGCCACCAGTGATCCTAGGACAGGGATTAGCACAGATACGCAGTATTTT. As protein: CATSDPRTGISTDTQYF.

This clonotype was detected only a few times. V usage is TRBV20-1 and J usage is TRBJ2-7, with D perhaps matching TRBD1 or TRBD2 (5 bases each). V was cut by 0 bases and J by 4 bases, with 16 bases left in between. The CDR3 is 15 amino acids. The germline gives CDR1 DFQATT, CDR2 SNEGSKA (reference sequence). The CDR3 loop is CSARDRSAGRYEQYF. CDR3 sequence (DNA): TGCAGTGCTAGAGATCGGTCGGCAGGGAGATACGAGCAGTACTTC.

This clonotype was counted between two and nine times. The rearrangement joins TRBV30 to TRBJ1-1, with a weak D call TRBD1 (6 bases). The CDR3 has 12 residues. Trimming removed 3 bases at V and 13 bases at J, with 18 bases between. Germline V CDR1 and CDR2: GTSNPN, SVGIG (reference sequence). The CDR3 DNA reads TGTGCCTGGAGAGATCCGAGGGGGAGGTATTTCTTT. As protein: CAWRDPRGRYFF.

The chain links TRBV7-3 to TRBJ2-3; 10 bases are shared with TRBD2. The CDR3 consists of 16 residues. Germline values: CDR1 SGHTA, CDR2 FQGTGA. The junction had 5 bases not matched to a gene; V was cut back by 5 bases and J by 0 bases. CDR3 amino acids: CASSTLAGGSTDTQYF. Written as DNA, the CDR3 is TGTGCCAGCAGCACATTAGCGGGGGGAAGCACAGATACGCAGTATTTT.

CDR3 residues: CSVRTPELIQETQYF. Here the CDR3 DNA reads TGCAGCGTCCGGACACCTGAATTAATCCAAGAGACCCAGTACTTC. The chain uses TRBV29-1 and TRBJ2-5, with D perhaps TRBD1 (5 bases). Germline CDR1 is SQVTM and CDR2 is ANQGSEA. The V gene lost 6 bases and the J gene lost 1 base, with 18 bases spanning the gap. The length of the CDR3 is 15 residues.

Ten or more counts support this clonotype. V usage is TRBV6-5 and J usage is TRBJ1-1, with TRBD1 matching over 10 bases. Per germline, CDR1 MNHEY and CDR2 SVGAGI. The CDR3 spans 15 residues. Trimming took 2 bases from V and 3 from J; bases not matched to a gene: 3. The CDR3 coding sequence is TGTGCCAGCAGTTACCGACAGGGGGCGGACACTGAAGCTTTCTTT. This codes for CASSYRQGADTEAFF.

The genes are TRBV29-1 and TRBJ2-7, with TRBD1 matching 11 bases. The CDR3 is made up of 14 amino acids. The germline V gene has CDR1 SQVTM and CDR2 ANQGSEA. With 1 base clipped from V and 3 bases from J, the junction kept 2 bases outside the gene matches. The CDR3 nucleotides are TGCAGCGTTGAAGGGGACAGGGGGAGCTACGAGCAGTACTTC. Translated, it gives CSVEGDRGSYEQYF.

This chain connects TRBV6-1 to TRBJ1-5; no definite D call. CDR3 length equals 14 residues. Looked up from germline, CDR1 is MNHNS and CDR2 is SASEGT. Between the trimmed V and J ends, which lost 7 bases and 1 base, there was a span of 11 bases. The CDR3 protein is CASTGIGSNQPQHF. Here the CDR3 DNA reads TGTGCCAGCACCGGTATCGGAAGCAATCAGCCCCAGCATTTT.

The chain is built from TRBV29-1 and TRBJ2-5, with TRBD2 matching 8 bases. CDR1 SQVTM and CDR2 ANQGSEA come from the germline V gene. The V gene end was trimmed by 3 bases and the J gene end by 5 bases; junction bases not matched to a gene: 11. This CDR3 has 15 residues. CDR3 loop: CSVDIAGTTGETQYF. The CDR3 region has the DNA TGCAGCGTTGATATAGCGGGGACCACCGGGGAGACCCAGTACTTC. Complete variable domain (other parts from reference TRBV29-1 and TRBJ2-5): SAVISQKPSRDICQRGTSLTIQCQVDSQVTMMFWYRQQPGQSLTLIATANQGSEATYESGFVIDKFPISRPNLTFSTLTVSNMSPEDSSIYLCSVDIAGTTGETQYFGPGTRLLVL.

In this sample, this clonotype turned up a few times. The V gene is TRBV29-1, the J gene TRBJ1-2; no clear D. Deletions cut 2 bases from V and 7 bases from J, with 17 bases between. CDR3 length: 14 amino acids. Germline assignment: CDR1 SQVTM and CDR2 ANQGSEA. The CDR3 protein is CSVELAAVGPGYTF. The CDR3 nucleotides are TGCAGCGTTGAATTAGCGGCAGTCGGCCCTGGCTACACCTTC.

This clonotype appeared many times. The V gene is TRBV6-5, the J gene TRBJ2-5; 9 bases are a match to TRBD2. Per germline, CDR1 MNHEY and CDR2 SVGAGI. The V and J ends lost 4 bases and 1 base, in that order; junction bases with no gene match: 4. The CDR3 contains 15 residues. The CDR3 region has the DNA TGTGCCAGCAGTTCCAGCGGGGGGATCCAAGAGACCCAGTACTTC. This codes for CASSSSGGIQETQYF.

This clonotype was counted ten times or more. The chain joins TRBV12-3 or TRBV12-4 to TRBJ2-1; tentative D call: TRBD2 (5 bases). Trimming removed 6 bases from V and 0 bases from J, with 15 bases in between. The CDR3 contains 16 residues. The CDR3 spells CASRRSDSSSYNEQFF. For the CDR3, the DNA is TGTGCCAGCAGACGTAGCGATTCTAGCTCCTACAATGAGCAGTTCTTC.

This chain joins TRBV20-1 and TRBJ1-2; D is perhaps TRBD1 (6 bases). The CDR3 spans 12 residues. V was clipped by 4 bases and J by 2 bases, with 8 bases between them. CDR1 and CDR2 (germline): DFQATT, SNEGSKA (reference sequence). CDR3 in amino acids: CSANTGNYGYTF. The CDR3 region has the DNA TGCAGTGCTAACACAGGGAACTATGGCTACACCTTC.

J is TRBJ2-1 and V is TRBV7-6; TRBD1 matches at 9 bases. The CDR3 sequence is 14 residues long. The V gene's germline CDR1 is SGHVS and CDR2 FNYEAQ. Germline trimming cut 8 bases from V and 5 bases from J; bases unmatched to any gene: 7. This CDR3 is CASQQGAADNEQFF. CDR3 in DNA: TGTGCCAGCCAACAGGGGGCAGCGGACAATGAGCAGTTCTTC. The full variable domain, rest sourced from reference TRBV7-6 and TRBJ2-1, is GAGVSQSPRYKVTKRGQDVALRCDPISGHVSLYWYRQALGQGPEFLTYFNYEAQQDKSGLPNDRFSAERPEGSISTLTIQRTEQRDSAMYRCASQQGAADNEQFFGPGTRLTVL.

With respect to this clonotype: Because the CDR3 is missing its conserved closing phenylalanine or tryptophan, this is likely a read error. The chain couples TRBV25-1 to TRBJ2-6, with D perhaps assigned TRBD1 or TRBD2 (6 bases each). V was trimmed by 8 bases and J by 2 bases, leaving 16 bases between them. CDR3 length: 16 residues. The germline V gene has CDR1 MGHDK and CDR2 SYGVNS. The CDR3 DNA follows: TGTGCCAGCCTAGTAGCCCGGGGGCCTGGGGCCAACGTCCTGACTCTC. This gives the protein CASLVARGPGANVLTL.

The J gene is TRBJ2-1, the V gene TRBV25-1; D might be TRBD1 (6 bases). Germline V gene lookup returns CDR1 MGHDK and CDR2 SYGVNS. V shed 7 bases and J shed 1 base, with 32 bases lying between them. The CDR3 sequence is 21 residues long. The CDR3 reads CASTRGVGTRISLGSYNEQFF. In nucleotides, the CDR3 is TGTGCCAGCACCCGAGGGGTCGGGACACGGATCTCTCTGGGATCCTACAATGAGCAGTTCTTC.

The V gene is TRBV28, the J gene TRBJ2-5; D might be TRBD1 or TRBD2, each matching 5 bases. Trimming took 2 bases from V and 7 from J, leaving 14 bases between them. The germline V gene encodes CDR1 MDHEN and CDR2 SYDVKM. This CDR3 has 14 amino acids. The CDR3 bases are TGTGCCAGCAGTTTAGGGACGTCTGAAAGGACCCAGTACTTC. The encoded protein is CASSLGTSERTQYF.

The rearrangement links TRBV6-5 to TRBJ2-1, with 10 bases matching TRBD2. V was clipped by 6 bases and J by 4 bases; unmatched bases: 6. The CDR3 sequence is 15 residues long. Per germline, CDR1 MNHEY and CDR2 SVGAGI. The CDR3 loop reads CASRLLAGSYNEQFF. As DNA, the CDR3 is TGTGCCAGCAGGTTACTAGCGGGGTCTTACAATGAGCAGTTCTTC.